The clone carrying this T cell receptor (beta chain) has a handful of counts. Germline lookup yields CDR1 KGHSH and CDR2 LQKENI. The CDR3 has 17 amino acids. V was trimmed by 1 base and J by 2 bases, leaving 14 bases between them. Stable disease denoted Graves' hyperthyroidism without ophthalmopathy progression within 18 months. PBMCs were obtained from 10 ml fresh peripheral blood. This sample stems from a study of T cells in Graves' hyperthyroidism and ophthalmopathy. There were TCR beta CDR3 regions amplified from RNA transcripts. When the TCR CDR3 underwent first-round RT-PCR, the HTBI primer set was used. TCRdb redid the calling of the multiplex PCR reads with MiXCR, one entry per CDR3 protein. The sample lists roughly 380,000 distinct CDR3 sequences; approximately 15% were seen once.

The clonotype comes from a woman aged 60-70 years with Graves' hyperthyroidism. Sample: blood. The rearrangement joins TRBV18 to TRBJ2-2; D is uncertain. CDR3 loop: CASSPLSATFNTGELFF. The CDR3 DNA reads TGTGCCAGCTCACCACTTTCAGCGACTTTTAACACCGGGGAGCTGTTTTTT.